The entry below describes one T cell receptor beta chain. Other DNA sequences in the sample encode the same CDR3. This sample is drawn from a study of T cell changes during pregnancy in multiple sclerosis. The method was immunoSEQ multiplex PCR; TCRdb's version includes in-frame clones alone and lacks a portion of them. The sample lists under 95,000 clones; 91% were seen once. Trimming cost V 3 bases and J 0 bases; bases outside gene matches: 2. In germline, CDR1 is KGHSH, CDR2 LQKENI. The CDR3 contains 15 residues. This clonotype was sampled from a female donor in good health, enrolled as a control in a pregnancy study. The source was peripheral blood, collected after pregnancy. The V and J genes are TRBV18 and TRBJ1-1; TRBD1 aligns across 9 bases. CDR3 protein: CASSPGQGMNTEAFF. The CDR3 DNA reads as TGTGCCAGCTCACCGGGACAGGGTATGAACACTGAAGCTTTCTTT.